The 31 T cell receptor beta chains in this list originate from one sample, sequenced in a study of blood T cell repertoires in COVID-19 (dated by TCRdb to about 2020). The library was built by means of the immunoSEQ multiplex PCR assay. TCRdb obtained this table from immuneACCESS and retained in-frame rearrangements with V and J assigned. These tables miss some clones; where compared with another copy, unresolved V genes account for less than half of the shortfall, and the remainder is unexplained. In this sample the table shows 200,000 or so clones, over 70% of which occur a single time. 17% of the sample goes to the ten largest clones. The source material was peripheral blood. The receptors were sampled from a man in his 60s with active or convalescent COVID-19.

This clone occurred many times. This chain joins TRBV27 and TRBJ2-1; TRBD2 might be the D (6 bases). This CDR3 is built from 14 residues. Germline values: CDR1 MNHEY, CDR2 SMNVEV (reference sequence). Trimming pared 8 bases from V and 6 bases from J, leaving 17 bases between. The DNA for the CDR3 is TGTGCCAGCGCCGGGAGAGGGACTGCCAATGAGCAGTTCTTC. It encodes CASAGRGTANEQFF.

This rearrangement joins TRBV19 to TRBJ1-5, with 8 bases matching TRBD1. V gave up 6 bases and J gave up 6 bases; unmatched junction bases: 7. The CDR3 runs 14 residues. Germline V gene sequence: CDR1 LNHDA, CDR2 SQIVND (reference sequence). CDR3 protein: CASRFDRGGQPQHF. In DNA form, the CDR3 reads TGTGCCAGTAGGTTCGACAGGGGAGGTCAGCCCCAGCATTTT.

The chain couples TRBV6-5 to TRBJ1-5, with 7 nucleotides matching TRBD1. After removal of 2 bases from V and 6 bases from J, the junction contained 4 bases not matched to a gene. Germline CDR1 reads MNHEY; CDR2 reads SVGAGI. The CDR3 length is 14 residues. The CDR3 sequence is CASSYRDSFQPQHF. The CDR3 DNA reads as TGTGCCAGCAGTTACAGGGACAGTTTTCAGCCCCAGCATTTT.

The chain employs TRBV12-5 and TRBJ2-1; D might be TRBD2 (5 bases). V lost 5 bases and J 8 bases, leaving 13 bases between the germline ends. The CDR3 sequence is 13 residues long. Germline V gene lookup returns CDR1 LGHNT and CDR2 FRNRAP. For the CDR3, the DNA is TGTGCTAGTGGTCACCCCCTCGGGGATGAGCAGTTCTTC. Its protein product is CASGHPLGDEQFF.

The gene calls are TRBV5-4 and TRBJ2-3; 8 nucleotides line up with TRBD1. Trimming removed 5 bases from V and 3 bases from J; junction bases left unmatched: 8. CDR1 and CDR2 from the germline V gene are SGHNT and YYREEE (reference sequence). This CDR3 has 15 amino acids. Here the CDR3 reads CASSSDRAGTDTQYF. The CDR3 DNA sequence: TGTGCCAGCAGTTCGGACAGGGCGGGGACAGATACGCAGTATTTT.

The chain has TRBV11-1 and TRBJ2-7, with a weak D call TRBD1 (6 bases). V lost 5 bases and J 2 bases, leaving 16 bases between the germline ends. CDR3 length equals 15 residues. Germline V gives CDR1 SGHAT, CDR2 FQDESV (reference sequence). CDR3 DNA: TGTGCCAGCAGCCCTTCTCAGGGGTTCACCTACGAGCAGTACTTC. Translating gives CASSPSQGFTYEQYF.

The chain carries TRBV4-2 and TRBJ2-6; 8 bases map to TRBD1. The CDR3 has 15 amino acids. The V gene end was trimmed by 5 bases and the J gene end by 5 bases; junction bases not matched to a gene: 5. Germline CDR1 and CDR2: LGHNA and YNFKEQ. Here the CDR3 reads CASSATGVRANVLTF. CDR3 DNA: TGTGCCAGCAGCGCGACAGGGGTACGGGCCAACGTCCTGACTTTC.

This clone was detected only a few times. The rearrangement joins TRBV19 to TRBJ1-1; D gene unclear. Between the trimmed V and J ends, which lost 8 bases and 2 bases, there was a span of 9 bases. Germline CDR1 LNHDA, CDR2 SQIVND (reference sequence). The CDR3 spans 12 residues. The CDR3 coding sequence is TGTGCCAGTTACGACATAAACACTGAAGCTTTCTTT. As protein: CASYDINTEAFF. The full variable domain, in which reference TRBV19 and TRBJ1-1 provide the parts outside the CDR3, is DGGITQSPKYLFRKEGQNVTLSCEQNLNHDAMYWYRQDPGQGLRLIYYSQIVNDFQKGDIAEGYSVSREKKESFPLTVTSAQKNPTAFYLCASYDINTEAFFGQGTRLTVV.

The CDR3 loop is CASSLGFAGGNEQFF. CDR3 bases: TGTGCCAGCAGCTTGGGGTTTGCGGGAGGGAACGAGCAGTTCTTC. This chain uses TRBV5-4 with TRBJ2-1; TRBD2 matches at 9 bases. J gave up 10 bases and V 0 bases, and 8 bases lay outside the gene matches. The CDR3 runs 15 residues. Germline V gives CDR1 SGHNT, CDR2 YYREEE (reference sequence).

The DNA of the CDR3 is TGTGCCAGCGGAACGGGATTGTATGAGCAGTACTTC. Translating gives CASGTGLYEQYF. This sequence joins TRBV5-5 and TRBJ2-7; a weak D match, TRBD2 (5 bases). Trimming left V 7 bases short and J 7 bases short, with 15 bases between. Germline V lookup: CDR1 SGHKS, CDR2 YYEKEE (reference sequence). The CDR3 is 12 amino acids.

The chain is built from TRBV7-9 and TRBJ2-5; the D gene is possibly TRBD1 (5 bases). Trimming shortened V by 4 bases and J by 7 bases, and 13 bases separated the two germline ends. Germline V gene lookup returns CDR1 SEHNR and CDR2 FQNEAQ (reference sequence). This CDR3 contains 13 residues. The CDR3 coding sequence is TGTGCCAGCAGCTCAACCGCAGGGCGGACCCAGTACTTC. It is translated as CASSSTAGRTQYF.

V is TRBV11-2 and J is TRBJ1-1; 8 bases fit TRBD1. CDR1 SGHAT and CDR2 FQNNGV come from the germline V gene. The CDR3 loop spans 15 amino acids. J gave up 2 bases and V 5 bases, and 7 bases lay outside the gene matches. This chain's CDR3 is CASSPAGQGNTEAFF. As DNA, the CDR3 is TGTGCCAGCAGCCCCGCCGGACAGGGTAACACTGAAGCTTTCTTT.

The J gene is TRBJ1-1, the V gene TRBV6-5; perhaps TRBD1 as D (5 bases). Trimming cost V 9 bases and J 3 bases, with 14 bases left between them. The CDR3 runs 13 residues. Germline V gene sequence: CDR1 MNHEY, CDR2 SVGAGI. In DNA, the CDR3 is TGTGCCAGTAGACGACAGAAATACACTGAAGCTTTCTTT. Its protein is CASRRQKYTEAFF.

V usage is TRBV18 and J usage is TRBJ2-7; 9 nucleotides line up with TRBD1. Germline values: CDR1 KGHSH, CDR2 LQKENI. The J segment lost 6 bases and the V segment lost 3 bases, leaving 6 bases of the junction unmatched. The CDR3 is made up of 14 amino acids. The CDR3 DNA reads as TGTGCCAGCTCACCGACGACAGGGGGGCGCGAGCAGTACTTC. Encoded protein: CASSPTTGGREQYF.

The chain is built from TRBV4-3 and TRBJ2-7; 7 bases align to TRBD2. J gave up 1 base and V 3 bases, and 3 bases lay outside the gene matches. This CDR3 is 14 amino acids long. Germline CDR1 LGHNA, CDR2 YSLEER. This CDR3 is CASSQWEGSYEQYF. The CDR3 DNA follows: TGCGCCAGCAGCCAGTGGGAGGGGTCCTACGAGCAGTACTTC.

This clone has just a few counts. The chain couples TRBV4-3 to TRBJ2-7, with TRBD1 identical over 8 bases. This CDR3 comprises 16 residues. Per the germline V gene, CDR1 is LGHNA and CDR2 is YSLEER. The trim removed 3 bases at V and 6 bases at J, leaving 13 bases unmatched. The CDR3, as DNA: TGCGCCAGCAGCCATGGGGTAATTGGGACAGGAGGCGAGCAGTACTTC. This sequence encodes CASSHGVIGTGGEQYF.

The V call is TRBV5-4, the J call TRBJ2-5, with TRBD1 as a possible D gene (5 bases). Germline values: CDR1 SGHNT, CDR2 YYREEE (reference sequence). The CDR3 sequence is 13 residues long. The V end lost 3 bases, the J end lost 1 base, and 7 bases lay between the germline ends. CDR3 nucleotides: TGTGCCAGCAGCTCAGGGCCCCAAGAGACCCAGTACTTC. Translated, it gives CASSSGPQETQYF.

The V gene is TRBV5-1, the J gene TRBJ2-1; 7 bases line up with TRBD2. V lost 0 bases to trimming and J lost 5 bases; unmatched junction nucleotides: 2. The CDR3 extends over 14 amino acids. CDR1 is SGHRS and CDR2 is YFSETQ in the germline V gene. In DNA, the CDR3 is TGCGCCAGCAGCTTGGCCCTAGCGGACAATGAGCAGTTCTTC. Translation gives CASSLALADNEQFF.

The chain uses TRBV6-6 and TRBJ2-7; tentative D call: TRBD1 (6 bases). CDR1 MNHNY and CDR2 SVGAGI come from the germline V gene (reference sequence). The V gene lost 5 bases and the J gene lost 3 bases, with 17 bases spanning the gap. This CDR3 has 15 residues. Here the CDR3 reads CASSRQRTAFYEQYF. CDR3 coding DNA: TGTGCCAGCAGTAGACAACGGACAGCTTTCTACGAGCAGTACTTC.

V usage is TRBV20-1 and J usage is TRBJ2-1, with D perhaps TRBD2 (6 bases). V lost 3 bases to trimming and J lost 9 bases, with 9 bases between them. CDR3 length equals 11 residues. In germline, CDR1 is DFQATT, CDR2 SNEGSKA (reference sequence). DNA for the CDR3: TGCAGTGCTAGCGGGGGTGGTGAGCAGTTCTTC. Residues: CSASGGGEQFF.

Here the CDR3 DNA reads TGTGCCAGCAGGTTTGGGTCGGGGTATGGCTACACCTTC. Translating gives CASRFGSGYGYTF. This chain uses TRBV27 with TRBJ1-2; D call uncertain. Trimming removed 6 bases from V and 5 bases from J, with 13 bases in between. The CDR3 contains 13 residues. Germline CDR1 and CDR2: MNHEY and SMNVEV (reference sequence).

J is TRBJ2-6 and V is TRBV4-3, with D hard to call. The CDR3 sequence is 15 residues long. Germline V lookup: CDR1 LGHNA, CDR2 YSLEER. Trimming pared 3 bases from V and 0 bases from J, leaving 6 bases between. The CDR3 sequence: CASSQYSSGANVLTF. Here the CDR3 DNA reads TGCGCCAGCAGCCAGTACAGCTCTGGGGCCAACGTCCTGACTTTC.

The chain has TRBV5-1 and TRBJ2-3; TRBD2 matches at 14 bases. This CDR3 has 16 residues. V shed 4 bases and J 4 bases; nucleotides not matched to a gene: 5. CDR1 SGHRS and CDR2 YFSETQ come from the germline V gene. The CDR3 sequence is CASSGTSGSYSDTQYF. Written as DNA, the CDR3 is TGCGCCAGCAGCGGGACTAGCGGGAGTTATTCAGATACGCAGTATTTT.

The V call is TRBV7-9, the J call TRBJ2-1; 9 nucleotides match TRBD1. The CDR3 covers 15 residues. The germline V gene has CDR1 SEHNR and CDR2 FQNEAQ (reference sequence). The J segment lost 3 bases and the V segment lost 4 bases, leaving 4 bases of the junction unmatched. The CDR3 DNA is TGTGCCAGCAGCTCGACAGGGGGATTCTACAATGAGCAGTTCTTC. The encoded protein is CASSSTGGFYNEQFF.

This clone showed up many times. The rearrangement joins TRBV29-1 to TRBJ1-1, with 7 bases matching TRBD1. Germline CDR1 SQVTM, CDR2 ANQGSEA. The V and J ends lost 6 bases and 4 bases, in that order; junction bases with no gene match: 8. The CDR3 sequence is 13 residues long. As DNA, the CDR3 is TGCAGCGTCCAGCGCAGGGGGGCCACTGAAGCTTTCTTT. Protein sequence: CSVQRRGATEAFF.

This clone appeared a single time. The DNA of the CDR3 is TGTGCCAGCAGTGACCTGACAGGATTCAATCAGCCCCAGCATTTT. This codes for CASSDLTGFNQPQHF. The rearrangement uses TRBV6-1 and TRBJ1-5; perhaps TRBD1 as D (6 bases). Germline values: CDR1 MNHNS, CDR2 SASEGT. The V end was cut by 3 bases, the J end by 3 bases, with 12 bases between. CDR3 size: 15 residues.

This clone was detected only once. This chain joins TRBV2 and TRBJ1-2; the D is unclear. This CDR3 is 14 amino acids long. The V gene's germline CDR1 is SNHLY and CDR2 FYNNEI. V was shortened by 2 bases and J by 3 bases, with 10 bases between the two germline ends. The CDR3 is CASSESSGYYGYTF. DNA for the CDR3: TGTGCCAGCAGTGAATCCTCAGGTTACTATGGCTACACCTTC.

The rearrangement uses TRBV7-9 and TRBJ1-1; D is uncertain. Trimming removed 1 base at V and 10 bases at J, with 10 bases between. The CDR3 is 12 residues long. Germline CDR1 SEHNR, CDR2 FQNEAQ (reference sequence). CDR3 nucleotide sequence: TGTGCCAGCAGCTTAGAAGCCAGAGGAGCTTTCTTT. Amino acids: CASSLEARGAFF.

This clone came up a few times. The chain has TRBV18 and TRBJ2-3, with a possible D match to TRBD1 (5 bases). Germline values: CDR1 KGHSH, CDR2 LQKENI. CDR3 length equals 15 residues. V gave up 2 bases and J gave up 3 bases, with 12 bases separating them. The CDR3 nucleotides are TGTGCCAGCTCACCAGCAGCCCCAGGGACAGATACGCAGTATTTT. This sequence encodes CASSPAAPGTDTQYF.

This clone was seen a handful of times. The J gene is TRBJ2-3, the V gene TRBV29-1, with TRBD1 matching 9 bases. With 0 bases clipped from V and 5 bases from J, the junction kept 6 bases outside the gene matches. The germline gives CDR1 SQVTM, CDR2 ANQGSEA. The CDR3 has 15 residues. CDR3 sequence: CSVEEGTGGIDTQYF. The CDR3 region has the DNA TGCAGCGTTGAAGAAGGAACAGGGGGCATAGATACGCAGTATTTT.

The chain carries TRBV7-3 and TRBJ2-3; 13 nucleotides match TRBD2. Looked up from germline, CDR1 is SGHTA and CDR2 is FQGTGA. V dropped 5 bases and J dropped 2; count of bases not matched to a gene: 7. The CDR3 runs to 17 residues. The CDR3 nucleotides are TGTGCCAGCAGCACCCCGACTAGCGGGAGGTCCACAGATACGCAGTATTTT. This encodes CASSTPTSGRSTDTQYF.